The sequence of this T cell receptor beta chain was determined in a study of T-cell reconstitution after alpha-beta-depleted transplantation in children (TCRdb year 2016). For the wider study: T-cell immune reconstitution after TCRalphabeta/CD19-depleted allogeneic hematopoietic cell transplantation in children was quantitatively tracked in the study by means of TCR repertoire profiling. Overall results and qualifications from the work: In some patients, the high TCRbeta diversity seen at day 60 was put down to recipient T cells and intrathymic progenitors that had survived conditioning. The apparently early alphabetaT-cell count recovery about two months after transplant was reportedly dependent on only several hundred rapidly expanded clones derived from non-depleted graft cells. Over the following months the frequencies of hyperexpanded clones went down, and after one year T-cell counts and TCRbeta diversity were mostly credited to newly produced T cells.

The method behind the library was PCR. This sample was sequenced with an Illumina HiSeq 2500. Molecular barcoding was employed in the preparation of TCR libraries, with unique molecular identifiers being used to normalize TCRbeta repertoire quantification. The raw public data were reprocessed by TCRdb itself: fastp quality trimming at Q25, MiXCR clonotype calling, in-frame beta chains only. One record per CDR3 amino acid sequence lists the most common genes and DNA. The sample table contains 350,000 to 500,000 distinct CDR3 sequences; only one count was recorded for approximately 41% of them. The ten largest account for around a quarter of the sample. The CDR3 covers 11 residues, taking in both the cysteine and the phenylalanine. Of all the DNA, just the CDR3 is kept, 33 bases in frame from base 1. V and J are truncated by 3 bases and 5 bases respectively, leaving an intervening sequence of 8 bases. Per the germline V gene, SQVTM is the CDR1 and ANQGSEA is the CDR2.

This sample's treatment or condition label indicates: allogeneic hematopoietic cell transplantation with graft depleted of TCRalphabeta T cells and CD19 B cells. The transplant recipients were children given TCRalphabeta/CD19-depleted allogeneic hematopoietic cell grafts. In this sample, this clonotype turned up a few times. Its antigen target is currently unknown. Per-base qualities were not stored, and no clone one base away is much larger. Sequencing was performed on PBMCs, taken before TCRalphabeta/CD19-depleted stem cell transplant. The TCR was taken from a girl under 10 years old with aplastic anemia, due to receive a stem cell transplant. The sequence links TRBV29-1 to TRBJ2-7, with TRBD1 tentatively as D gene (5 bases match). The nucleotides read TGCAGCGTTGAGCAGGGCCACGAGCAGTACTTC. The resulting protein is CSVEQGHEQYF.